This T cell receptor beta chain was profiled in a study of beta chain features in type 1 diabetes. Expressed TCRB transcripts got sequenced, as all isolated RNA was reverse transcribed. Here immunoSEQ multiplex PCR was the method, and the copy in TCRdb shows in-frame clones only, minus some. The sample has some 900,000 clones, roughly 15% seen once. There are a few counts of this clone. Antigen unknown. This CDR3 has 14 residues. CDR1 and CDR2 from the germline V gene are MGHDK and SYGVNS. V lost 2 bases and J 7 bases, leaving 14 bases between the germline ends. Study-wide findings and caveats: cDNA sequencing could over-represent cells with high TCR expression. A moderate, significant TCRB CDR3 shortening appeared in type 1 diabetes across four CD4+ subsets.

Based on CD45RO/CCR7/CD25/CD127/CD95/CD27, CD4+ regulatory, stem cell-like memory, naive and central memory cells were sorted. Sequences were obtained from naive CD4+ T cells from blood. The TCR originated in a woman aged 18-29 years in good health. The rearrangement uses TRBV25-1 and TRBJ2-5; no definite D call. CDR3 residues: CASSERGNKRTQYF. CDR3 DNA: TGTGCCAGCAGTGAAAGAGGCAACAAGAGGACCCAGTACTTC.